The 16 T cell receptor beta chains listed next were all sequenced from one sample in a study of tumor-infiltrating lymphocytes in primary liver carcinoma. cDNA specific to TCR beta was made from 500 ng of total RNA, with a constant-region primer employed for priming. What produced the TCR beta libraries was three nested multiplex PCR rounds using slightly modified ARM-PCR. The two initial PCR rounds, nine to eleven cycles each, used TRBV1-TRBV30 forward and C-beta reverse primers. TCRdb reprocessed the multiplex PCR reads with MiXCR, giving one entry per CDR3 protein. This table has about 180,000 distinct CDR3 sequences, 50% to 75% appearing once. Both blood RNA, taken from unsorted whole blood, and germline DNA were extracted. Material for sequencing was peripheral blood. The receptors originated from a man aged 40-49 years with primary liver carcinoma and hepatitis B virus infection.

This chain connects TRBV4-1 to TRBJ1-1; possibly TRBD1 for D (5 bases). Deletions cut 2 bases from V and 13 bases from J, with 20 bases between. Looked up from germline, CDR1 is MGHRA and CDR2 is YSYEKL. The CDR3 sequence is 14 residues long. The CDR3 DNA follows: TGCGCCAGCAGCCAAAGGGGAGGGGTCACTGGAGGTTTCTTT. It is translated as CASSQRGGVTGGFF.

This clonotype was seen a handful of times. The gene calls are TRBV6-1 and TRBJ2-5; unclear D gene. V lost 7 bases, J lost 4 bases, and 13 bases lay in between. The germline V gene has CDR1 MNHNS and CDR2 SASEGT. The CDR3 consists of 13 residues. The CDR3 loop reads CASTLRWGETQYF. Written as DNA, the CDR3 is TGTGCCAGCACCCTGCGCTGGGGAGAGACCCAGTACTTC.

The gene calls are TRBV6-2 or TRBV6-3 and TRBJ2-1; possible D gene TRBD2, 6 bases. The germline CDR1 and CDR2 sequences are MNHEY and SVGEGT. This CDR3 spans 16 amino acids. Trimming took off 2 bases at V and 4 bases at J, with 15 bases between the two ends. The CDR3 spells CASSYEGGKDYNEQFF. The CDR3 bases are TGTGCCAGCAGTTACGAGGGCGGGAAAGATTACAATGAGCAGTTCTTC.

Turning to this clonotype: An end of the junction differs from the germline gene, which may be a read error. The CDR3, as DNA: TGTGCTAGCAGCCCTAGCATTGACACAGATACGCAGTATTTT. Translated, it gives CASSPSIDTDTQYF. J is TRBJ2-3 and V is TRBV4-2; TRBD2 is a possible D gene (5 bases). This CDR3 contains 14 residues. Germline V gene data show CDR1 as LGHNA and CDR2 as YNFKEQ.

The V and J genes are TRBV29-1 and TRBJ1-2, with D perhaps matching TRBD1 (6 bases). This CDR3 spans 13 amino acids. Trimming cost V 0 bases and J 8 bases, with 13 bases left between them. Germline lookup yields CDR1 SQVTM and CDR2 ANQGSEA. CDR3 protein: CSVEDFGGKGYTF. The CDR3 DNA is TGCAGCGTTGAAGATTTTGGGGGCAAAGGCTACACCTTC.

Written as DNA, the CDR3 is TGTGCCATTTGGGACCTGAACACCGGGGAGCTGTTTTTT. Translating it yields CAIWDLNTGELFF. The chain recombines TRBV6-1 with TRBJ2-2; D possibly uses TRBD1 or TRBD2 (5 bases each). Trimming removed 10 bases from V and 1 base from J, with 10 bases in between. The CDR3 loop spans 13 amino acids. Germline V gene data show CDR1 as MNHNS and CDR2 as SASEGT.

The rearrangement links TRBV30 to TRBJ2-3; a weak D match, TRBD2 (6 bases). Between the trimmed V and J ends, which lost 0 bases and 6 bases, there was a span of 10 bases. This CDR3 contains 13 residues. Germline values: CDR1 GTSNPN, CDR2 SVGIG (reference sequence). The CDR3 spells CAWSVSAGDTQYF. As DNA, the CDR3 is TGTGCCTGGAGTGTCTCGGCGGGGGATACGCAGTATTTT.

Note on this clonotype: A much larger clone is a single base away; this may be a read error. The rearrangement joins TRBV18 to TRBJ2-7; perhaps TRBD2 as D (6 bases). CDR1 KGHSH and CDR2 LQKENI come from the germline V gene. The CDR3 sequence is 15 residues long. Trimming left V 4 bases short and J 5 bases short, with 18 bases between. CDR3 in DNA: TGTGCCAGCTCACTTGACGGAGGGGCTATCGACGAGCAGTACTTC. Translated: CASSLDGGAIDEQYF.

This clonotype was detected a few times. The chain combines TRBV4-1 with TRBJ2-1; D call uncertain. This CDR3 comprises 15 residues. CDR1 MGHRA and CDR2 YSYEKL come from the germline V gene. V gave up 2 bases and J gave up 2 bases, with 10 bases separating them. The CDR3 region is CASSQRSVTYNEQFF. The CDR3 DNA is TGCGCCAGCAGCCAAAGATCTGTGACCTACAATGAGCAGTTCTTC.

This clonotype was counted between two and nine times. The chain joins TRBV11-1 to TRBJ2-1; 9 nucleotides align to TRBD2. Germline CDR1 and CDR2: SGHAT and FQDESV (reference sequence). The V and J ends lost 7 bases and 16 bases, in that order; junction bases with no gene match: 17. This CDR3 spans 14 amino acids. For the CDR3, the DNA is TGTGCCAGCAACTCTAGCGGGAACGTAAGGGGGCATTTCTTC. Protein sequence: CASNSSGNVRGHFF.

This clonotype was recorded at least ten times. The chain uses TRBV11-2 and TRBJ2-3, with 9 bases matching TRBD2. V gave up 5 bases and J gave up 3 bases; unmatched junction bases: 6. There are 15 residues in the CDR3. Germline CDR1 reads SGHAT; CDR2 reads FQNNGV. The CDR3 protein is CASSHGGRGTDTQYF. The CDR3 nucleotides read TGTGCCAGCAGCCACGGCGGGAGGGGGACAGATACGCAGTATTTT.

Only a few counts were recorded for this clonotype. This rearrangement joins TRBV6-1 to TRBJ1-2; D ambiguous. CDR1 and CDR2 (germline): MNHNS, SASEGT. The V end was cut by 7 bases, the J end by 2 bases, with 11 bases between. The CDR3 consists of 13 residues. The CDR3 coding sequence is TGTGCCAGCAATAAGGTCGACAACTATGGCTACACCTTC. Translation gives CASNKVDNYGYTF.

In regard to this clonotype: This could be a read error, since a much larger clone is one nucleotide away. The V and J genes are TRBV29-1 and TRBJ2-1; D is unresolved. The CDR3 length is 11 residues. V lost 6 bases and J lost 4, with 7 bases in between. Per germline, CDR1 SQVTM and CDR2 ANQGSEA. DNA of the CDR3: TGCAGCGTCTACACGTACAATGAGCAGTTCTTC. Its translation: CSVYTYNEQFF.

This clonotype was observed a handful of times. This sequence joins TRBV4-1 and TRBJ1-5, with a possible D match to TRBD1 (5 bases). Per germline, CDR1 MGHRA and CDR2 YSYEKL. CDR3 length: 16 residues. V shed 5 bases and J shed 2 bases, with 16 bases lying between them. CDR3 in amino acids: CASSVTPQGGNQPQHF. CDR3 in DNA: TGCGCCAGCAGCGTCACGCCCCAGGGAGGCAATCAGCCCCAGCATTTT.

The sample holds a few counts of this clonotype. This chain joins TRBV4-2 and TRBJ2-7, with no clear D. Trimming left V 4 bases short and J 5 bases short, with 18 bases between. The germline gives CDR1 LGHNA, CDR2 YNFKEQ. This CDR3 contains 15 residues. The CDR3 protein is CASSPDFTGRDEQYF. DNA of the CDR3: TGTGCCAGCAGCCCCGATTTCACTGGCCGTGACGAGCAGTACTTC.

This clonotype was detected ten times or more. The chain employs TRBV11-2 and TRBJ1-2; D is unresolved. This CDR3 is built from 12 residues. Germline V lookup: CDR1 SGHAT, CDR2 FQNNGV. Trimming stripped 0 bases from V and 6 bases from J, with 5 bases between. The CDR3 sequence is CASSLEGDGYTF. For the CDR3, the DNA is TGTGCCAGCAGCTTAGAAGGTGATGGCTACACCTTC.